These T cell receptor beta chains were read from a single sample in a study of T-cell reconstitution after alpha-beta-depleted transplantation in children. TCRdb itself ran the PCR reads through MiXCR, one entry per CDR3 protein. In the table there are hundreds of thousands of distinct CDR3 sequences, approximately 12% of which are singletons. Material: PBMCs from the stem cell graft donor, obtained from the stem cell graft. Receptor source: a human donor who donated a stem cell graft to a child with combined immunodeficiency. CDR3s include the opening cysteine and the closing phenylalanine or tryptophan. A D gene is named only where the DNA matches it firmly. Where a row states a size, it is once, few, many or the class of an expanded clone; other rows omit it.

J | size | D | V | DNA | CDR3
TRBJ2-1 | many | . | TRBV9 | TGTGCCAGCAGCGTAGTTCAGGGGACTGAGCAGTTCTTC | CASSVVQGTEQFF
TRBJ2-1 | . | TRBD2 | TRBV4-3 | TGCGCCAGCAGCCAAGATCTGCGGGGGTGGGATGAGCAGTTCTTC | CASSQDLRGWDEQFF
TRBJ1-6 | . | TRBD1 | TRBV6-1 | TGTGCCAGCAGCCGCGGACAGGGGGCAACCTATAATTCACCCCTCCACTTT | CASSRGQGATYNSPLHF
TRBJ1-4 | . | . | TRBV20-1 | TGCAGTGCCACACCTATGGGGCAAACTAATGAAAAACTGTTTTTT | CSATPMGQTNEKLFF
TRBJ2-7 | . | . | TRBV12-5 | TGTGCTAGTGGACTAACAGGGACTTACGAGCAGTACTTC | CASGLTGTYEQYF
TRBJ1-6 | few | . | TRBV20-1 | TGCAGTGCTAGAGTCCCAAAGGCTTTGACACCCCTCCACTTT | CSARVPKALTPLHF
TRBJ2-2 | many | . | TRBV12-3/TRBV12-4 | TGTGCCAGCAGTTTCCCACAGGACACCGGGGAGCTGTTTTTT | CASSFPQDTGELFF
TRBJ1-4 | . | TRBD1 | TRBV30 | TGTGCCTGGAAAGGAGGGGACAGCAATGAAAAACTGTTTTTT | CAWKGGDSNEKLFF
TRBJ2-1 | many | TRBD2 | TRBV6-2/TRBV6-3 | TGTGCCAGCAGCCGTGGACTAGCGGCCTACAATGAGCAGTTCTTC | CASSRGLAAYNEQFF
TRBJ2-3 | . | TRBD2 | TRBV29-1 | TGCAGCGTTGTAGGGGATACTAGCGGGGGGGCCGGAGATACGCAGTATTTT | CSVVGDTSGGAGDTQYF
TRBJ2-7 | few | . | TRBV7-2 | TGTGCCAGCAGCCAAACCAGGGAGACCTACGAGCAGTACTTC | CASSQTRETYEQYF
TRBJ1-2 | few | . | TRBV29-1 | TGCAGCGTTACCCCGCAGGGCTATAACTATGGCTACACCTTC | CSVTPQGYNYGYTF
TRBJ2-1 | many | . | TRBV7-8 | TGTGCCAGCAGCTATTTGCCAGACTACAATGAGCAGTTCTTC | CASSYLPDYNEQFF
TRBJ1-1 | . | . | TRBV29-1 | TGCAGCGCCGTGTCAGGGCTGGCTTTCTTT | CSAVSGLAFF
TRBJ1-1 | many | . | TRBV7-6 | TGTGCCAGCAGCTTAGGGGACCTATCGGACACTGAAGCTTTCTTT | CASSLGDLSDTEAFF
TRBJ2-3 | . | . | TRBV20-1 | TGCAGTGCTAGACCAATTGGGAGCCCCACAGATACGCAGTATTTT | CSARPIGSPTDTQYF
TRBJ2-1 | . | . | TRBV30 | TGTGCCTGGAGTAAGGGAGATTACAATGAGCAGTTCTTC | CAWSKGDYNEQFF
TRBJ2-1 | . | . | TRBV6-2/TRBV6-3 | TGTGCCAGCACTCACGAAGGGTTTAACAATGAGCAGTTCTTC | CASTHEGFNNEQFF
TRBJ2-7 | few | . | TRBV27 | TGTGCCAGCAGTTTAATCGGGGCCAGATCCTACGAGCAGTACTTC | CASSLIGARSYEQYF
TRBJ2-4 | . | . | TRBV3-1 | TGTGCCAGCAGCCAAGACGCCGGGGCAGGGGGGTCAGGCATTCAGTACTTC | CASSQDAGAGGSGIQYF
TRBJ1-1 | many | . | TRBV12-3/TRBV12-4 | TGTGCCAGCCAAACAACTGAAGCTTTCTTT | CASQTTEAFF
TRBJ2-2 | few | TRBD2 | TRBV24-1 | TGTGCCACCAGAGCGGGAGCCGCAAACACCGGGGAGCTGTTTTTT | CATRAGAANTGELFF
TRBJ2-2 | many | . | TRBV6-5 | TGTGCCAGCAGTTACTCCCAGGGACGGACCGGGGAGCTGTTTTTT | CASSYSQGRTGELFF
TRBJ2-1 | . | TRBD1 | TRBV6-5 | TGTGCCAGCAGTTACTCGGACAGGGGAGCCTATGTGAGCGGGTTCTTC | CASSYSDRGAYVSGFF
TRBJ2-3 | . | TRBD2 | TRBV10-3 | TGTGCCATCAGTGATTGGCGGGGGGGCCCCACAGATACGCAGTATTTT | CAISDWRGGPTDTQYF
TRBJ2-5 | . | . | TRBV28 | TGTGCCAGCAGTTTCACAGGGGCCGGGAGAGAGACCCAGTACTTC | CASSFTGAGRETQYF
TRBJ2-7 | many | . | TRBV9 | TGTGCCAGCAGCGGAGTGGAGGGCCCTGGATACGAGCAGTACTTC | CASSGVEGPGYEQYF
TRBJ2-7 | . | TRBD2 | TRBV12-3/TRBV12-4 | TGTGCCAGCAGCTACGGGACTAGCGGCGAGCAGTACTTC | CASSYGTSGEQYF
TRBJ2-7 | . | . | TRBV2 | TGTGCCAGCAAACAGGCCTTCTCCTACGAGCAGTACTTC | CASKQAFSYEQYF
TRBJ2-7 | . | TRBD2 | TRBV4-3 | TGCGCCAGCAGCCAAGATGTTTCTGCAGCGGGACTCACCTACGAGCAGTACTTC | CASSQDVSAAGLTYEQYF
TRBJ2-1 | few | TRBD2 | TRBV9 | TGTGCCAGCAGCCCCGGGCCTAGCGGGACTTTCTCCTACAATGAGCAGTTCTTC | CASSPGPSGTFSYNEQFF
TRBJ2-2 | . | TRBD1 | TRBV29-1 | TGCAGCGGATCGGACAGGGGGGATACCGGGGAGCTGTTTTTT | CSGSDRGDTGELFF
TRBJ2-3 | . | . | TRBV29-1 | TGCAGCGTTGCGGGACAATACACAGATACGCAGTATTTT | CSVAGQYTDTQYF
TRBJ2-6 | . | . | TRBV4-3 | TGCGCCAGCAGCCAAGATCCCGCACACTCTGGGGCCAACGTCCTGACTTTC | CASSQDPAHSGANVLTF
TRBJ2-2 | many | . | TRBV24-1 | TGTGCCACCAGTGAGTTCGCCGGGGAGCTGTTTTTT | CATSEFAGELFF
TRBJ2-5 | few | TRBD1 | TRBV29-1 | TGCAGCAGTTCCCCGGGACAGGGTTTTGGAGAGACCCAGTACTTC | CSSSPGQGFGETQYF
TRBJ2-5 | . | TRBD2 | TRBV7-2 | TGTGCCAGCAGCTCGCGACTAGCCGGGGCAGAGACCCAGTACTTC | CASSSRLAGAETQYF
TRBJ2-1 | many | . | TRBV5-6 | TGTGCCAGCAGCTTGGGCCCCACAATCCCTGAGCAGTTCTTC | CASSLGPTIPEQFF
TRBJ2-1 | few | . | TRBV5-1 | TGCGCCAGCAGCGACCGGGACAACGGGTACGAGCAGTTCTTC | CASSDRDNGYEQFF
TRBJ2-7 | many | TRBD1 | TRBV13 | TGTGCCAGCAGCCGTGACAGGGTTGAGCAGTACTTC | CASSRDRVEQYF
TRBJ1-1 | many | . | TRBV20-1 | TGCAGTGCGCGATCCACCAGTGACACTGAAGCTTTCTTT | CSARSTSDTEAFF
TRBJ2-7 | . | . | TRBV5-5 | TGTGCCAGCAGATCCGACTGGGTCGAGCAGTACTTC | CASRSDWVEQYF
TRBJ2-3 | . | TRBD2 | TRBV7-2 | TGTGCCAGCAGCTTAGGAGTGGGCGGGGGGGGTGCAGATACGCAGTATTTT | CASSLGVGGGGADTQYF
TRBJ2-5 | few | TRBD2 | TRBV4-3 | TGCGCCAGCAGCCCGCGAGTGGGGGGGGAGACCCAGTACTTC | CASSPRVGGETQYF
TRBJ1-2 | many | . | TRBV7-2 | TGTGCCAGCAGCTTATCTCATGGCTACACCTTC | CASSLSHGYTF
TRBJ2-3 | . | TRBD2 | TRBV11-2 | TGTGCCAGCAGCTTAGAACGACTAGCGGGGGGGAGAAGCACAGATACGCAGTATTTT | CASSLERLAGGRSTDTQYF
TRBJ2-5 | few | . | TRBV5-1 | TGCGCCAGCAGTGTAGGCGGTTTATACCAAGAGACCCAGTACTTC | CASSVGGLYQETQYF